This T cell receptor (beta chain) came from a study of blood T cell repertoires in COVID-19. Study background: T cells, B-cell-depleted T cells, or PBMCs supplied cDNA or gDNA.

This table comes from immunoSEQ multiplex PCR, and its TCRdb copy is limited to in-frame clones, with some not included. The sample consists of approximately 270,000 clones, around 86% of them appearing once. V shed 5 bases, J shed 10 bases, and the junction held 13 bases outside the gene matches. Germline CDR1 and CDR2: SGHTA and FQGNSA. CDR3 length: 16 residues. The J gene is TRBJ2-7, the V gene TRBV7-2; 14 bases are shared with TRBD2. This TCR was recovered from a man aged 35-49 years with active or convalescent COVID-19. Sequenced material: peripheral blood. CDR3 in amino acids: CASSHPGLAGAGPQYF. The CDR3 region has the DNA TGTGCCAGCAGCCATCCGGGACTAGCGGGAGCGGGGCCCCAGTACTTC.